The 5 T cell receptor beta chains presented below share a single source sample, sequenced in a study of blood T cells in healthy people across ages (dated by TCRdb to between 2015 and 2017). The protocol used for the library was 5' RACE. TCRdb lists the instrument as Illumina HiSeq 2500. The second PCR ran for roughly 7 to 11 cycles and used a J-beta primer mix along with a sample-barcoded 5' primer. The raw public data were reprocessed by TCRdb itself: fastp quality trimming at Q25, MiXCR clonotype calling, in-frame beta chains only. Each CDR3 protein gets just one entry, which takes the most common genes and DNA from the rows behind it. For this sample the table gives roughly 1,500,000 distinct CDR3 sequences, of which about 43% were detected only once. The top ten clones comprise 7.9% of the sample. The sample consisted of blood. The receptors derive from a woman between 18 and 29 years old in good health.

V and J are TRBV6-4 and TRBJ2-1; D ambiguous. Germline CDR1 reads MRHNA; CDR2 reads SNTAGT. The CDR3 is 16 residues long. Trimming removed 3 bases from V and 0 bases from J, with 12 bases in between. CDR3 region: CASSELPVSSYNEQFF. CDR3 in DNA: TGTGCCAGCAGTGAGCTCCCGGTTAGCTCCTACAATGAGCAGTTCTTC.

With respect to this clonotype: Relative to the germline gene, one junction end is altered; a read error may explain this. The J gene is TRBJ2-3, the V gene TRBV6-5, with 7 bases fitting TRBD2. Germline values: CDR1 MNHEY, CDR2 SVGAGI. The CDR3 has 16 residues. CDR3 protein: CAGSTQSGLVRDTQYF. As DNA, the CDR3 is TGTGCCGGCAGTACGCAATCCGGACTAGTTCGAGATACGCAGTATTTT.

Points on this clonotype: A junction end diverges from the germline sequence, so it may reflect a read error. The V gene is TRBV12-3 or TRBV12-4, the J gene TRBJ1-2, with TRBD1 matching 10 bases. CDR3 length: 15 residues. The DNA of the CDR3 is TGTGTCAGCACCCGCGAGACCGGGACAGGGGCCTTGAACACCTTC. Amino acids: CVSTRETGTGALNTF.

The genes are TRBV6-1 and TRBJ1-2; D not certain. The ends were cut back, 6 bases at V and 1 base at J, with 15 bases in the middle. This CDR3 comprises 15 residues. From germline, CDR1 is MNHNS and CDR2 SASEGT. For the CDR3, the DNA is TGTGCCAGCAGCAGGACTCCTCCGGGTAACTATGGCTACACCTTC. It encodes CASSRTPPGNYGYTF.

The rearrangement joins TRBV5-1 to TRBJ2-1, with TRBD2 as a possible D gene (6 bases). The germline V gene encodes CDR1 SGHRS and CDR2 YFSETQ. With 0 bases removed from V and 7 bases from J, the gap between germline ends came to 11 bases. The CDR3 sequence is 14 residues long. CDR3 region: CASSLAPGRNEQFF. The DNA of the CDR3 is TGCGCCAGCAGCTTGGCCCCGGGGAGGAATGAGCAGTTCTTC.